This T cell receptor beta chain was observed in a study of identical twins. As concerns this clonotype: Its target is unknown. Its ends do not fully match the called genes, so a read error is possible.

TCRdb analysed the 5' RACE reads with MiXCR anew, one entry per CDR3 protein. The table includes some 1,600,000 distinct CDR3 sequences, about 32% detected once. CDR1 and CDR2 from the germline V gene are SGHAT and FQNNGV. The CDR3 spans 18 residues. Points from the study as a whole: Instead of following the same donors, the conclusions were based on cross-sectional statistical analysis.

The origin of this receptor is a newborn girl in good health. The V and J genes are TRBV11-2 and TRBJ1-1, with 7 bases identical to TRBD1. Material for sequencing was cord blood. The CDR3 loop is CASGLGVQGVRGDTEAFF. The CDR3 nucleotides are TGTGCCAGCGGCTTAGGGGTTCAGGGGGTGAGAGGGGACACTGAAGCTTTCTTT.